The 19 T cell receptor beta chains given below trace back to one sample, sequenced in a study of OX40 agonist ivuxolimab in advanced cancers. Data came from immunoSEQ multiplex PCR; TCRdb stores just in-frame clones and leaves some out. Of about 60,000 clones in the sample, roughly nine tenths are singletons; the top ten hold under 4.5%. This material consisted of CD4+ or CD8+ T cells sorted from blood, taken in a trial of the OX40 agonist ivuxolimab. The receptors derive from an adult with an advanced solid tumor such as melanoma, head and neck, liver or kidney cancer.

The CDR3 loop is CASSLGRNQPQHF. CDR3 coding DNA: TGTGCCAGCAGCTTGGGAAGGAATCAGCCCCAGCATTTT. The chain combines TRBV5-8 with TRBJ1-5; D not certain. Trimming took off 0 bases at V and 4 bases at J, with 5 bases between the two ends. CDR3 length: 13 amino acids. The germline V gene encodes CDR1 SGHTS and CDR2 YDEGEE.

This clone was found a few times. This chain joins TRBV18 and TRBJ1-1; no clear D gene. The CDR3 is made up of 12 amino acids. Germline V CDR1 and CDR2: KGHSH, LQKENI. Trimming took 6 bases from V and 4 from J, leaving 9 bases between them. CDR3 loop: CASSNKATEAFF. The DNA of the CDR3 is TGTGCCAGCTCTAATAAGGCCACTGAAGCTTTCTTT.

This clone was counted a single time. The chain links TRBV7-2 to TRBJ1-1; 7 nucleotides match TRBD1. V lost 5 bases, J lost 1 base, and 4 bases stayed unmatched. CDR1 is SGHTA, CDR2 FQGNSA, per germline. The CDR3 spans 14 residues. CDR3 DNA sequence: TGTGCCAGCAGCCCGTGGACAGGGAACACTGAAGCTTTCTTT. It specifies CASSPWTGNTEAFF. The whole variable domain, remainder taken from reference TRBV7-2 and TRBJ1-1, is GAGVSQSPSNKVTEKGKDVELRCDPISGHTALYWYRQSLGQGLEFLIYFQGNSAPDKSGLPSDRFSAERTGGSVSTLTIQRTQQEDSAVYLCASSPWTGNTEAFFGQGTRLTVV.

J is TRBJ1-2 and V is TRBV7-2; 9 bases are shared with TRBD1. The CDR3 totals 17 residues. Germline V lookup: CDR1 SGHTA, CDR2 FQGNSA. Trimming removed 4 bases from V and 5 bases from J; junction bases left unmatched: 14. The CDR3 reads CASSSINRDRDLYGYTF. The CDR3 nucleotides read TGTGCCAGCAGCTCAATAAACCGGGACAGGGACTTGTATGGCTACACCTTC.

The V and J genes are TRBV7-8 and TRBJ1-1, with a tentative D call TRBD1 (5 bases). The CDR3 totals 15 residues. V gave up 2 bases and J gave up 7 bases, with 17 bases separating them. Per germline, CDR1 SGHVS and CDR2 FQNEAQ. CDR3 sequence (DNA): TGTGCCAGCAGCTTAACCCTCGTAGGGGAGGATGAAGCTTTCTTT. This encodes CASSLTLVGEDEAFF.

This sequence joins TRBV27 and TRBJ2-5, with 7 bases identical to TRBD1. The CDR3 is 15 residues long. CDR1 is MNHEY, CDR2 SMNVEV, per germline (reference sequence). With 2 bases clipped from V and 0 bases from J, the junction kept 3 bases outside the gene matches. CDR3 region: CASSLRTGNQETQYF. In nucleotides, the CDR3 is TGTGCCAGCAGTTTAAGGACAGGCAACCAAGAGACCCAGTACTTC.

This clone was seen only once. Sequence at one end of the junction differs from germline and may be a read error. The CDR3: CAINESGQGTNQPQHF. The CDR3 DNA follows: TGTGCCATCAATGAGTCGGGACAGGGGACTAATCAGCCCCAGCATTTT. The chain combines TRBV10-3 with TRBJ1-5; 10 bases agree with TRBD1. Germline V CDR1 and CDR2: ENHRY, SYGVKD. This CDR3 spans 16 amino acids.

The chain carries TRBV6-5 and TRBJ2-7; D possibly corresponds to TRBD1 (5 bases). The CDR3 length is 14 residues. Germline V CDR1 and CDR2: MNHEY, SVGAGI. With 7 bases removed from V and 5 bases from J, the gap between germline ends came to 18 bases. The CDR3 nucleotides are TGTGCCAGCAACATACAGGACGGCGTCGACGAGCAGTACTTC. Translated, it gives CASNIQDGVDEQYF.

This sequence joins TRBV5-3 and TRBJ1-2; D possibly corresponds to TRBD1 (6 bases). TRBV5-3 is noted as an ORF with a role that remains uncertain. Trimming left V 0 bases short and J 6 bases short, with 15 bases between. This CDR3 is built from 15 residues. CDR3 bases: TGTGCCAGAAGCTTGGCGCGGGGGGCGGGTAATGGCTACACCTTC. Translated: CARSLARGAGNGYTF.

The rearrangement links TRBV7-6 to TRBJ1-4, with D possibly being TRBD1 (5 bases). The CDR3 runs to 13 residues. With 4 bases removed from V and 7 bases from J, the gap between germline ends came to 10 bases. Looked up from germline, CDR1 is SGHVS and CDR2 is FNYEAQ. The CDR3 sequence: CASSSMQGEKLFF. The CDR3 DNA follows: TGTGCCAGCAGCTCAATGCAGGGTGAAAAACTGTTTTTT.

The DNA of the CDR3 is TGTGCCAGCAGTTGGAGACCAGACTATGGCTACACCTTC. Residues: CASSWRPDYGYTF. The V call is TRBV6-6, the J call TRBJ1-2; D is unresolved. Deletions cut 4 bases from V and 3 bases from J, with 9 bases between. The CDR3 has 13 residues. Germline assignment: CDR1 MNHNY and CDR2 SVGAGI (reference sequence).

CDR3 coding DNA: TGTGCCAGTAGTATAGGCATCCGGGGTCACTATAATTCACCCCTCCACTTT. It is translated as CASSIGIRGHYNSPLHF. The rearrangement links TRBV19 to TRBJ1-6; D unresolved. The V and J ends lost 1 base and 3 bases respectively, with 13 bases between them. The CDR3 is made up of 17 amino acids. Per germline, CDR1 LNHDA and CDR2 SQIVND (reference sequence).

V is TRBV12-5 and J is TRBJ2-5; 7 nucleotides agree with TRBD1. Germline trimming cut 6 bases from V and 5 bases from J; bases unmatched to any gene: 9. This CDR3 has 14 amino acids. Per the germline V gene, CDR1 is LGHNT and CDR2 is FRNRAP. CDR3 loop: CASGTLGGAETQYF. DNA of the CDR3: TGTGCTAGTGGCACCCTAGGGGGCGCGGAGACCCAGTACTTC.

V gene TRBV11-3 combines with J gene TRBJ1-2, with a possible D match to TRBD1 (5 bases). The CDR3 is 16 amino acids. With 4 bases removed from V and 0 bases from J, the gap between germline ends came to 15 bases. Germline V gene sequence: CDR1 SGHNT, CDR2 YENEEA. In DNA, the CDR3 is TGTGCCAGCAGCTCACCAGAGGGACGAGCTAACTATGGCTACACCTTC. Its protein is CASSSPEGRANYGYTF.

The V call is TRBV5-8, the J call TRBJ2-5; TRBD1 is a possible D gene (6 bases). This CDR3 is built from 17 residues. Trimming shortened V by 2 bases and J by 1 base, and 18 bases separated the two germline ends. Germline CDR1 reads SGHTS; CDR2 reads YDEGEE. CDR3 in DNA: TGTGCCAGCAGCTTAGTTTTCAGGGGAAAGGTCCAAGAGACCCAGTACTTC. Translated: CASSLVFRGKVQETQYF.

This rearrangement joins TRBV19 to TRBJ1-1, with D uncertain. Per the germline V gene, CDR1 is LNHDA and CDR2 is SQIVND (reference sequence). CDR3 length: 14 residues. V lost 4 bases to trimming and J lost 1 base, with 10 bases between them. CDR3 coding DNA: TGTGCCAGTAGTAAGGCTCAACAGAACACTGAAGCTTTCTTT. Encoded protein: CASSKAQQNTEAFF.

The chain recombines TRBV29-1 with TRBJ2-7, with D unresolved. Trimming removed 4 bases from V and 6 bases from J, with 10 bases in between. In germline, CDR1 is SQVTM, CDR2 ANQGSEA. CDR3 size: 11 residues. For the CDR3, the DNA is TGCAGCGTTGTACAGAAGGGCGAGCAGTACTTC. Translating gives CSVVQKGEQYF.

V usage is TRBV2 and J usage is TRBJ1-5; 9 bases map to TRBD1. Germline V lookup: CDR1 SNHLY, CDR2 FYNNEI. The CDR3 contains 16 residues. V lost 6 bases and J lost 7; bases outside the gene matches: 13. The CDR3 protein is CASRGVGQGDNQPQHF. The CDR3 nucleotides are TGTGCCAGCAGGGGGGTGGGACAGGGCGATAACCAGCCCCAGCATTTT.

The rearrangement links TRBV28 to TRBJ1-2; D is possibly TRBD1 (5 bases). Trimming pared 6 bases from V and 5 bases from J, leaving 7 bases between. This CDR3 has 11 amino acids. Per the germline V gene, CDR1 is MDHEN and CDR2 is SYDVKM. This CDR3 is CASRQEYGYTF. The CDR3 region has the DNA TGTGCCAGCAGACAGGAGTATGGCTACACCTTC.